The rows below give T cell receptor beta chains drawn from one sample of a study of T cells after yellow fever vaccination. From the 5' RACE reads, TCRdb called clonotypes with MiXCR, one entry per CDR3 protein. The repertoire has over 150,000 distinct CDR3 sequences, approximately 6.2% of them found once; the top ten carry roughly 3%. Sequences were derived from CD4+ T cells sorted from PBMCs, sampled on the day of the first yellow fever vaccination. The source of these receptors is a man younger than 35 who received the YFV17D yellow fever vaccine. CDR3s include the opening cysteine and the closing phenylalanine or tryptophan. Fields, in order: D gene, V gene, J gene, clone size, CDR3 DNA, CDR3 protein. The D gene is left open where the match is weak. The size field is filled for only some rows; it gives once, few, many or a size class.

D: TRBD2
V: TRBV3-1
J: TRBJ2-7
size: few
DNA: TGTGCCAGCGCGGGGGGTGACTTTTCGGAGCAGTACTTC
CDR3: CASAGGDFSEQYF

D: -
V: TRBV7-2
J: TRBJ2-1
size: medium-sized
DNA: TGTGCCAGCAGCTTGGGGGCTCAATCCTACAATGAGCAGTTCTTC
CDR3: CASSLGAQSYNEQFF

D: -
V: TRBV28
J: TRBJ2-5
size: few
DNA: TGTGCCAGCAGTTTCAATTGGCAAAGAGAGACCCAGTACTTC
CDR3: CASSFNWQRETQYF

D: TRBD2
V: TRBV28
J: TRBJ2-5
size: many
DNA: TGTGCCAGCAGTTTACCGGGGGGTGGGGCAGAGACCCAGTACTTC
CDR3: CASSLPGGGAETQYF

D: TRBD1
V: TRBV5-4
J: TRBJ2-7
size: -
DNA: TGTGCCAGCAGCTGGGACAGGCGCTATTACGAGCAGTACTTC
CDR3: CASSWDRRYYEQYF

D: -
V: TRBV12-3/TRBV12-4
J: TRBJ2-7
size: many
DNA: TGTGCCAGCAGTTTAGTACTGGGGTCCTACGAGCAGTACTTC
CDR3: CASSLVLGSYEQYF

D: -
V: TRBV7-9
J: TRBJ1-5
size: many
DNA: TGTGCCAGCAGCTTATACAATTATGGGGGGGGCAATCAGCCCCAGCATTTT
CDR3: CASSLYNYGGGNQPQHF

D: TRBD1
V: TRBV12-3/TRBV12-4
J: TRBJ1-4
size: -
DNA: TGTGCCAGCAGTTCCGCCCGACAGGGGGAAAAACTGTTTTTT
CDR3: CASSSARQGEKLFF

D: TRBD2
V: TRBV6-2/TRBV6-3
J: TRBJ2-2
size: -
DNA: TGTGCCAGCAGTCCCCAACCGGGACTAGCGGGGCTGAACACCGGGGAGCTGTTTTTT
CDR3: CASSPQPGLAGLNTGELFF

D: -
V: TRBV7-2
J: TRBJ2-3
size: many
DNA: TGTGCCAGCAGCCCCACCAGACAGGATACGCAGTATTTT
CDR3: CASSPTRQDTQYF

D: TRBD2
V: TRBV10-3
J: TRBJ2-5
size: few
DNA: TGTGCCATCAGTGACTCCCTGCTCGGGGGGGTTGAGACCCAGTACTTC
CDR3: CAISDSLLGGVETQYF

D: TRBD2
V: TRBV11-2
J: TRBJ2-5
size: few
DNA: TGTGCCAGCAGCTTAGTAGGGACTAGCGGGGGGGCCTGGGAGACCCAGTACTTC
CDR3: CASSLVGTSGGAWETQYF

D: -
V: TRBV5-1
J: TRBJ2-5
size: few
DNA: TGCGCCAGCAGCTTGGCCCCGGGTCAGGGCGGGGAGACCCAGTACTTC
CDR3: CASSLAPGQGGETQYF

D: -
V: TRBV7-3
J: TRBJ2-3
size: many
DNA: TGTGCCAGCAGCTTCGGGGGACAGTCCACAGATACGCAGTATTTT
CDR3: CASSFGGQSTDTQYF

D: -
V: TRBV5-1
J: TRBJ2-2
size: few
DNA: TGCGCCAGCAGCTTGGGACATGGCACCGGGGAGCTGTTTTTT
CDR3: CASSLGHGTGELFF

D: TRBD2
V: TRBV6-5
J: TRBJ2-3
size: few
DNA: TGTGCCAGCAGTTACTCGATAGCGCGGGGGGTACCAGATACGCAGTATTTT
CDR3: CASSYSIARGVPDTQYF

D: TRBD2
V: TRBV12-3/TRBV12-4
J: TRBJ2-1
size: many
DNA: TGTGCCAGCAGCCTCCGGGGGGACCAGTCCTACAATGAGCAGTTCTTC
CDR3: CASSLRGDQSYNEQFF

D: -
V: TRBV10-2
J: TRBJ1-6
size: -
DNA: TGCGCCAGCAGGGCCCAGGGTACCTCACCCCTCCACTTT
CDR3: CASRAQGTSPLHF

D: TRBD2
V: TRBV7-9
J: TRBJ2-3
size: -
DNA: TGTGCCAGCAGCCGCGGACTAGCCAGTAAAACAGATACGCAGTATTTT
CDR3: CASSRGLASKTDTQYF

D: -
V: TRBV5-4
J: TRBJ1-6
size: -
DNA: TGTGCCAGCAGTTCTCAGGTGGGAATTTCACCCCTCCACTTT
CDR3: CASSSQVGISPLHF

D: TRBD2
V: TRBV28
J: TRBJ2-2
size: many
DNA: TGTGCCAGCAGCCGCACTAGCGCGAACACCGGGGAGCTGTTTTTT
CDR3: CASSRTSANTGELFF

D: -
V: TRBV12-3/TRBV12-4
J: TRBJ1-1
size: many
DNA: TGTGCCAGCAGCCCCGGGACATTTAACACTGAAGCTTTCTTT
CDR3: CASSPGTFNTEAFF

D: TRBD2
V: TRBV6-2/TRBV6-3
J: TRBJ2-2
size: few
DNA: TGTGCCAGCAGCCGGACTAGCGGGGGGCCCGCGAACACCGGGGAGCTGTTTTTT
CDR3: CASSRTSGGPANTGELFF

D: -
V: TRBV10-3
J: TRBJ1-1
size: few
DNA: TGTGCCATCAGTGTTGGTGACACTGAAGCTTTCTTT
CDR3: CAISVGDTEAFF

D: TRBD1
V: TRBV10-3
J: TRBJ1-2
size: -
DNA: TGTGCCATCAGTTCGGGACAGTTAGGGGGCTACACCTTC
CDR3: CAISSGQLGGYTF

D: -
V: TRBV3-1
J: TRBJ2-1
size: many
DNA: TGTGCCAGCAGCCAATCAAGGGTGTCCGAGCAGTTCTTC
CDR3: CASSQSRVSEQFF

D: -
V: TRBV5-1
J: TRBJ2-6
size: -
DNA: TGCGCCAGCAGAGTCTCCGGGATAAGCTCTGGGGCCAACGTCCTGACTTTC
CDR3: CASRVSGISSGANVLTF

D: -
V: TRBV29-1
J: TRBJ1-4
size: many
DNA: TGCAGCGTTGCTACAGGGTGGGGCGCAACTAATGAAAAACTGTTTTTT
CDR3: CSVATGWGATNEKLFF

D: TRBD2
V: TRBV7-2
J: TRBJ2-1
size: many
DNA: TGTGCCATTTCCCCGGGCGGGAGTAACCCCAATGAGCAGTTCTTC
CDR3: CAISPGGSNPNEQFF

D: -
V: TRBV10-3
J: TRBJ2-3
size: many
DNA: TGTGCCATCAGCGGGGACTCAGATACGCAGTATTTT
CDR3: CAISGDSDTQYF

D: -
V: TRBV10-3
J: TRBJ2-5
size: many
DNA: TGTGCCATCAGTGAGTTCGTAGGCCCCTCGGAGACCCAGTACTTC
CDR3: CAISEFVGPSETQYF

D: -
V: TRBV9
J: TRBJ2-1
size: few
DNA: TGTGCCAGCAGCGGCCAGAGCGATCTCTACAATGAGCAGTTCTTC
CDR3: CASSGQSDLYNEQFF

D: -
V: TRBV7-2
J: TRBJ1-5
size: few
DNA: TGTGCCAGCAGCTTACAGGGAGCCCTTGGCAATCAGCCCCAGCATTTT
CDR3: CASSLQGALGNQPQHF

D: -
V: TRBV7-8
J: TRBJ2-4
size: -
DNA: TGTGCCAGCAGCTCCTGGTCGGGGGAAAACATTCAGTACTTC
CDR3: CASSSWSGENIQYF

D: -
V: TRBV5-1
J: TRBJ1-3
size: many
DNA: TGCGCCAGCAGCTTGGAACCAGAATCTGGAAACACCATATATTTT
CDR3: CASSLEPESGNTIYF

D: TRBD2
V: TRBV6-1
J: TRBJ2-7
size: -
DNA: TGTGCCAGCAGTGAAGGGACTAGCGCCTACGAGCAGTACTTC
CDR3: CASSEGTSAYEQYF

D: -
V: TRBV2
J: TRBJ1-4
size: many
DNA: TGTGCCAGCAGTGACACTACAACAACTAATGAAAAACTGTTTTTT
CDR3: CASSDTTTTNEKLFF

D: -
V: TRBV6-6
J: TRBJ1-5
size: few
DNA: TGTGCCAGCAGTACCCGACAGGTGGCCCAGCATTTT
CDR3: CASSTRQVAQHF

D: -
V: TRBV25-1
J: TRBJ2-7
size: -
DNA: TGTGCCAGCAGTCCCCCCACCATTAGGGACGAGCAGTACTTC
CDR3: CASSPPTIRDEQYF

D: -
V: TRBV20-1
J: TRBJ1-1
size: -
DNA: TGCAGTGCTAGTGAGGGGCTTGTAAAGGGAGCTTTCTTT
CDR3: CSASEGLVKGAFF

D: -
V: TRBV5-1
J: TRBJ2-7
size: many
DNA: TGCGCCAGCAGCTTGGTCGCAGGAGGCGCCTACGAGCAGTACTTC
CDR3: CASSLVAGGAYEQYF

D: TRBD1
V: TRBV29-1
J: TRBJ2-1
size: many
DNA: TGCAGCGTCGAGGGACAGGGATATGAGCAGTTCTTC
CDR3: CSVEGQGYEQFF

D: -
V: TRBV4-3
J: TRBJ1-2
size: few
DNA: TGCGCCAGCAGCCAAGGGGGTTCCTACTATGGCTACACCTTC
CDR3: CASSQGGSYYGYTF

D: TRBD1
V: TRBV3-1
J: TRBJ1-2
size: few
DNA: TGTGCCAGCAGCCCGTCAGGGGGGCATGGCTACACCTTC
CDR3: CASSPSGGHGYTF

D: -
V: TRBV20-1
J: TRBJ1-5
size: -
DNA: TGCAGTGCTCCGACAGATAGCAATCAGCCCCAGCATTTT
CDR3: CSAPTDSNQPQHF

D: -
V: TRBV28
J: TRBJ2-1
size: -
DNA: TGTGCCAGCAGTCTGGGACGGACCGAGCAGTTCTTC
CDR3: CASSLGRTEQFF

D: TRBD1
V: TRBV12-3/TRBV12-4
J: TRBJ2-2
size: few
DNA: TGTGCCAGCAGATCTCGGACAGGGCCCACCGGGGAGCTGTTTTTT
CDR3: CASRSRTGPTGELFF

D: -
V: TRBV7-3
J: TRBJ1-1
size: many
DNA: TGTGCCAGCAGCCTTCTAAAACAGGGACGGGAAGCTTTCTTT
CDR3: CASSLLKQGREAFF

D: TRBD1
V: TRBV20-1
J: TRBJ1-5
size: few
DNA: TGCAGTGTGGGGAGGGGGCTTAATCAGCCCCAGCATTTT
CDR3: CSVGRGLNQPQHF

D: -
V: TRBV6-6
J: TRBJ1-6
size: -
DNA: TGTGCCAGCAGGGGGCAGGCGAATTCACCCCTCCACTTT
CDR3: CASRGQANSPLHF